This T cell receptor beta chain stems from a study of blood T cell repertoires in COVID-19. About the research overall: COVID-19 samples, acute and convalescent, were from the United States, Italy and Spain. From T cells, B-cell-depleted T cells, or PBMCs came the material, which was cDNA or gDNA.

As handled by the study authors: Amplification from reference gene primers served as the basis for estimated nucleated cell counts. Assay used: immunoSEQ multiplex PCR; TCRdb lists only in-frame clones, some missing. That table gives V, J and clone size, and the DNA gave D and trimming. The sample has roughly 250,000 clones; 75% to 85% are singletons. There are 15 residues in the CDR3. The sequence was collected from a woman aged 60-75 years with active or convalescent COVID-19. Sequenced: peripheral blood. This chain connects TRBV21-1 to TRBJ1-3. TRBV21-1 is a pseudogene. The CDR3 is CASQWRGHSGNTIYF. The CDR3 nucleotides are TGTGCCAGCCAGTGGCGGGGGCACTCTGGAAACACCATATATTTT.